The 24 T cell receptor beta chains below were found in one sample sequenced in a study of OX40 agonist ivuxolimab in advanced cancers. Profiled with immunoSEQ multiplex PCR; TCRdb holds only in-frame clones, not every one. The top ten hold around 20% of the sample, which has about 37,000 clones, approximately 84% seen once. Material: CD4+ or CD8+ T cells sorted from blood, obtained in a trial of the OX40 agonist ivuxolimab. These receptors came from an adult with an advanced solid tumor such as melanoma, head and neck, liver or kidney cancer.

The chain uses TRBV19 and TRBJ1-2, with TRBD1 matching over 10 bases. The CDR3 extends over 17 amino acids. J gave up 3 bases and V 5 bases, and 12 bases lay outside the gene matches. Germline values: CDR1 LNHDA, CDR2 SQIVND (reference sequence). The DNA of the CDR3 is TGTGCCAGTAGTCCCCTGACAGGGGGCGAGGTTGACTATGGCTACACCTTC. Protein product: CASSPLTGGEVDYGYTF.

As concerns this clone: The junction departs from germline at one end; a sequencing error may be responsible. The V call is TRBV28, the J call TRBJ2-7; TRBD1 agrees at 7 bases. This CDR3 has 17 residues. Germline V gene data show CDR1 as MDHEN and CDR2 as SYDVKM. In nucleotides, the CDR3 is TGTGCCAGCAGTCGAGGACAGGCTTGGCTGACGAATTACGAGCAGTCCTTC. Amino acid sequence: CASSRGQAWLTNYEQSF.

The V call is TRBV7-8, the J call TRBJ1-1; D is possibly TRBD1 (5 bases). V shed 4 bases and J shed 1 base, with 13 bases lying between them. CDR1 SGHVS and CDR2 FQNEAQ come from the germline V gene. CDR3 length: 15 amino acids. CDR3 protein: CASSSPMGPNTEAFF. In DNA form, the CDR3 reads TGTGCCAGCAGCTCACCTATGGGACCGAACACTGAAGCTTTCTTT.

V and J are TRBV30 and TRBJ1-5; D is ambiguous. Germline values: CDR1 GTSNPN, CDR2 SVGIG (reference sequence). The CDR3 runs to 13 residues. Trimming left V 5 bases short and J 3 bases short, with 11 bases between. The CDR3 region has the DNA TGTGCCTGGTCTTGGGAGATCAATCAGCCCCAGCATTTT. Residues: CAWSWEINQPQHF.

The J gene is TRBJ2-7, the V gene TRBV5-1, with 9 bases lining up with TRBD1. V lost 2 bases, J lost 6 bases, and 9 bases stayed unmatched. Germline CDR1 and CDR2: SGHRS and YFSETQ. This CDR3 contains 15 residues. The chain's CDR3 is CASSFSGTGRAEQYF. The DNA of the CDR3 is TGCGCCAGCAGCTTTTCCGGGACAGGGCGTGCCGAGCAGTACTTC.

This rearrangement joins TRBV5-1 to TRBJ1-2; D possibly corresponds to TRBD1 (5 bases). The germline V and J ends were trimmed by 4 bases and 4 bases, with 14 bases remaining between them. Germline V gene lookup returns CDR1 SGHRS and CDR2 YFSETQ. This CDR3 is built from 14 residues. The CDR3 region has the DNA TGCGCCAGCAGCGAGGACACTACTCTCTATGGCTACACCTTC. Its protein product is CASSEDTTLYGYTF.

This clone was found a few times. This chain uses TRBV30 with TRBJ1-1; 7 bases are a match to TRBD1. Germline V gives CDR1 GTSNPN, CDR2 SVGIG (reference sequence). V shed 0 bases, J shed 0 bases, and the junction held 1 base outside the gene matches. This CDR3 is 14 amino acids long. CDR3 DNA: TGTGCCTGGAGTGTACAGGGGATGAACACTGAAGCTTTCTTT. Protein product: CAWSVQGMNTEAFF.

This sequence joins TRBV7-8 and TRBJ1-1; possible D gene TRBD1, 6 bases. V shed 5 bases and J shed 2 bases, with 21 bases lying between them. The germline V gene has CDR1 SGHVS and CDR2 FQNEAQ. The CDR3 is 17 residues long. CDR3 sequence reads: CASSGMGGARGNTEAFF. CDR3 nucleotide sequence: TGTGCCAGCAGCGGTATGGGGGGGGCGCGGGGAAACACTGAAGCTTTCTTT.

CDR3 bases: TGTGCCAGCAGCTTAGCGCCCTATCTCAGGGGGGACACTGAAGCTTTCTTT. Translation: CASSLAPYLRGDTEAFF. The chain combines TRBV7-2 with TRBJ1-1, with 7 bases matching TRBD1. The CDR3 covers 17 residues. The germline gives CDR1 SGHTA, CDR2 FQGNSA. V shed 0 bases, J shed 3 bases, and the junction held 10 bases outside the gene matches.

This chain connects TRBV29-1 to TRBJ1-1; D is unclear. This CDR3 region has 10 residues. Germline V CDR1 and CDR2: SQVTM, ANQGSEA. The V gene lost 1 base and the J gene lost 5 bases, with 2 bases spanning the gap. CDR3 protein: CSVEVTEAFF. Written as DNA, the CDR3 is TGCAGCGTTGAAGTGACTGAAGCTTTCTTT.

To note about this clone: This sequence may be a read error, since a much larger clone differs from it by one base. Other DNA sequences in this specimen translate into the identical CDR3. The chain employs TRBV19 and TRBJ1-1, with 9 nucleotides matching TRBD1. The CDR3 is 15 residues long. Trimming took 4 bases from V and 3 from J; bases not matched to a gene: 6. Germline loops: CDR1 LNHDA, CDR2 SQIVND (reference sequence). CDR3 DNA sequence: TGTGCCAGTAGTACCTCGGACAGGGGAGACACTGAAGCTTTCTTT. It is translated as CASSTSDRGDTEAFF.

The V and J genes are TRBV7-9 and TRBJ1-2; the match to TRBD1 covers 9 bases. The germline gives CDR1 SEHNR, CDR2 FQNEAQ (reference sequence). This CDR3 spans 13 amino acids. Trimming at V came to 3 bases and at J to 10 bases, leaving 6 bases not matched to a gene. CDR3: CASSLGQGSNYTF. In DNA form, the CDR3 reads TGTGCCAGCAGCTTGGGACAGGGTTCGAACTACACCTTC.

The rearrangement uses TRBV27 and TRBJ2-7, with D possibly TRBD1 on 5 matching bases. The germline CDR1 and CDR2 sequences are MNHEY and SMNVEV (reference sequence). Trimming left V 3 bases short and J 2 bases short, with 14 bases between. This CDR3 region has 15 residues. The CDR3 bases are TGTGCCAGCAGTTTTTCAGGGATTCACCCCTACGAGCAGTACTTC. This translates into CASSFSGIHPYEQYF.

The chain links TRBV7-8 to TRBJ2-7; the D is unclear. This CDR3 contains 14 residues. The V gene lost 1 base and the J gene lost 3 bases, with 10 bases spanning the gap. Germline CDR1 is SGHVS and CDR2 is FQNEAQ. CDR3 loop: CASSLVEVGYEQYF. The CDR3 coding sequence is TGTGCCAGCAGCTTAGTCGAGGTCGGCTACGAGCAGTACTTC.

In its sample, this clone was seen once. The rearrangement links TRBV15 to TRBJ2-5; 11 bases fit TRBD2. This CDR3 is 15 amino acids long. The germline V gene has CDR1 LNHNV and CDR2 YYDKDF (reference sequence). V lost 0 bases to trimming and J lost 7 bases; unmatched junction nucleotides: 4. CDR3 region: CATSRDTLAGGTQYF. The CDR3 nucleotides read TGTGCCACCAGCAGAGATACCCTAGCGGGAGGGACCCAGTACTTC.

The chain joins TRBV5-6 to TRBJ2-1; D perhaps matches TRBD1 (6 bases). The V gene's germline CDR1 is SGHDT and CDR2 YYEEEE. CDR3 length equals 14 residues. Trimming took 0 bases from V and 3 from J, leaving 7 bases between them. In DNA, the CDR3 is TGTGCCAGCAGCTTGGAGGACAGCTACAATGAGCAGTTCTTC. This encodes CASSLEDSYNEQFF.

The gene calls are TRBV6-1 and TRBJ1-1; D gene unclear. Per germline, CDR1 MNHNS and CDR2 SASEGT. V was shortened by 3 bases and J by 3 bases, with 5 bases between the two germline ends. The CDR3 is made up of 12 amino acids. The chain's CDR3 is CASSDLDTEAFF. Written as DNA, the CDR3 is TGTGCCAGCAGTGACCTAGACACTGAAGCTTTCTTT.

The sample holds one count of this clone. This chain links TRBV27 with TRBJ2-7, with a weak D call TRBD1 (5 bases). Trimming took off 6 bases at V and 1 base at J, with 10 bases between the two ends. The CDR3 consists of 13 residues. The germline V gene has CDR1 MNHEY and CDR2 SMNVEV (reference sequence). CDR3 DNA sequence: TGTGCCAGCAGCGAGCAGGGATCCTACGAGCAGTACTTC. Translation: CASSEQGSYEQYF.

The chain has TRBV7-2 and TRBJ2-5, with 11 nucleotides matching TRBD1. V was pared by 0 bases and J by 6 bases, with 6 bases of the junction left unmatched. The CDR3 totals 16 residues. Germline loops: CDR1 SGHTA, CDR2 FQGNSA. CDR3 sequence reads: CASSLARTGGWKTQYF. CDR3 nucleotides: TGTGCCAGCAGCTTAGCGCGGACAGGGGGCTGGAAGACCCAGTACTTC.

V gene TRBV19 combines with J gene TRBJ1-2; 7 bases map to TRBD1. The V segment lost 9 bases and the J segment 8 bases; nucleotides outside the gene matches: 6. The CDR3 has 11 amino acids. Germline values: CDR1 LNHDA, CDR2 SQIVND (reference sequence). CDR3 residues: CASQGVLGYTF. DNA for the CDR3: TGTGCCAGCCAGGGGGTGCTCGGCTACACCTTC. Supplemented by reference TRBV19 and TRBJ1-2, the full variable domain reads DGGITQSPKYLFRKEGQNVTLSCEQNLNHDAMYWYRQDPGQGLRLIYYSQIVNDFQKGDIAEGYSVSREKKESFPLTVTSAQKNPTAFYLCASQGVLGYTFGSGTRLTVV.

V gene TRBV18 combines with J gene TRBJ2-3, with 11 positions matching TRBD2. After removal of 3 bases from V and 0 bases from J, the junction contained 5 bases not matched to a gene. The CDR3 is made up of 17 amino acids. CDR1 is KGHSH, CDR2 LQKENI, per germline. The CDR3 DNA sequence: TGTGCCAGCTCACCTCGGACTAGCGGGCTTAGCACAGATACGCAGTATTTT. It translates to CASSPRTSGLSTDTQYF.

With regard to this clone: One base away lies a much larger clone, so this may be a sequencing read error. The genes are TRBV30 and TRBJ1-1, with unresolved D. The CDR3 covers 15 residues. Germline V gives CDR1 GTSNPN, CDR2 SVGIG (reference sequence). V lost 0 bases and J 7 bases, leaving 18 bases between the germline ends. The CDR3 loop reads CAWSVGARVMDEAFF. The CDR3 nucleotides are TGTGCCTGGAGTGTAGGTGCGAGGGTGATGGATGAAGCTTTCTTT.

This chain links TRBV7-9 with TRBJ2-2; the match to TRBD1 covers 7 bases. V shed 5 bases and J 3 bases; nucleotides not matched to a gene: 6. CDR1 and CDR2 from the germline V gene are SEHNR and FQNEAQ (reference sequence). This CDR3 is 15 amino acids long. This chain's CDR3 is CASSDDRAYTGELFF. The CDR3 region has the DNA TGTGCCAGCAGCGACGACAGGGCTTACACCGGGGAGCTGTTTTTT. Using reference TRBV7-9 and TRBJ2-2 for the parts outside the CDR3, the full variable domain is DTGVSQNPRHKITKRGQNVTFRCDPISEHNRLYWYRQTLGQGPEFLTYFQNEAQLEKSRLLSDRFSAERPKGSFSTLEIQRTEQGDSAMYLCASSDDRAYTGELFFGEGSRLTVL.

The chain joins TRBV7-9 to TRBJ1-5, with D uncertain. Germline-derived CDR1 and CDR2 are SEHNR and FQNEAQ (reference sequence). The CDR3 is 16 residues long. Trimming pared 1 base from V and 4 bases from J, leaving 14 bases between. The CDR3 region has the DNA TGTGCCAGCAGCTTAGAGTCGGCAGGCGTTAATCAGCCCCAGCATTTT. As protein: CASSLESAGVNQPQHF. The full variable domain, rest sourced from reference TRBV7-9 and TRBJ1-5, is DTGVSQNPRHKITKRGQNVTFRCDPISEHNRLYWYRQTLGQGPEFLTYFQNEAQLEKSRLLSDRFSAERPKGSFSTLEIQRTEQGDSAMYLCASSLESAGVNQPQHFGDGTRLSIL.